This T cell receptor beta chain was captured in a study of response to subunit inactivated influenza vaccine. Points from the study as a whole: Few new T cells, the authors suggested, are recruited by each seasonal influenza vaccination.

TCRdb used MiXCR to reprocess the RT-PCR reads, holding one entry per CDR3 protein. This table holds over 150,000 distinct CDR3 sequences, approximately 15% found once. Germline V gives CDR1 LGHNA, CDR2 YNFKEQ. This CDR3 has 16 residues. The V end was cut by 1 base, the J end by 5 bases, with 17 bases between. This clonotype was counted between two and nine times. Its antigen is not identified. The source of this sequence is a man over 45 who received an inactivated influenza vaccine. Sequences were derived from CD8+ T cells sorted from PBMCs, sampled roughly 5 days after vaccination. This rearrangement joins TRBV4-2 to TRBJ1-1; maybe TRBD1 (6 bases). The CDR3 region is CASSQASHRVWTEAFF. The CDR3 DNA reads as TGTGCCAGCAGCCAAGCGAGTCACAGGGTTTGGACTGAAGCTTTCTTT.